This entry concerns a single TCR beta chain. Its antigen is unidentified. A much larger clone lies a single base off, so this may be a read error. Trimming took off 7 bases at V and 6 bases at J, with 24 bases between the two ends. From germline, CDR1 is SQVTM and CDR2 ANQGSEA. There are 15 residues in the CDR3. Clinicians diagnosed using symptoms, serum thyroxine, TRAb, thyroid ultrasound and orbital computed tomography. RNA transcripts served as template for amplifying TCR beta CDR3 sequences. HTBI primers served in a first-round RT-PCR, which a second-round multiplex PCR followed. TCRdb redid the calling of the multiplex PCR reads with MiXCR, one entry per CDR3 protein. The sample yields 500,000 to 600,000 distinct CDR3 sequences, approximately 35% seen once. This entry comes from a study of Graves' ophthalmopathy and Graves' hyperthyroidism. Study-level findings and limits: Sensitivity reached 87.88% and specificity approximately 81% for a 13-signature model separating ophthalmopathy from stable hyperthyroidism.

Specimen: peripheral blood or thyroid tissue (not recorded which). The TCR originated in an adult man with Graves' hyperthyroidism. This chain connects TRBV29-1 to TRBJ2-5, with D unresolved. CDR3 region: CSAVELRDFGKTQYF. In nucleotides, the CDR3 is TGCAGCGCTGTCGAACTTAGGGATTTTGGGAAGACCCAGTACTTC.